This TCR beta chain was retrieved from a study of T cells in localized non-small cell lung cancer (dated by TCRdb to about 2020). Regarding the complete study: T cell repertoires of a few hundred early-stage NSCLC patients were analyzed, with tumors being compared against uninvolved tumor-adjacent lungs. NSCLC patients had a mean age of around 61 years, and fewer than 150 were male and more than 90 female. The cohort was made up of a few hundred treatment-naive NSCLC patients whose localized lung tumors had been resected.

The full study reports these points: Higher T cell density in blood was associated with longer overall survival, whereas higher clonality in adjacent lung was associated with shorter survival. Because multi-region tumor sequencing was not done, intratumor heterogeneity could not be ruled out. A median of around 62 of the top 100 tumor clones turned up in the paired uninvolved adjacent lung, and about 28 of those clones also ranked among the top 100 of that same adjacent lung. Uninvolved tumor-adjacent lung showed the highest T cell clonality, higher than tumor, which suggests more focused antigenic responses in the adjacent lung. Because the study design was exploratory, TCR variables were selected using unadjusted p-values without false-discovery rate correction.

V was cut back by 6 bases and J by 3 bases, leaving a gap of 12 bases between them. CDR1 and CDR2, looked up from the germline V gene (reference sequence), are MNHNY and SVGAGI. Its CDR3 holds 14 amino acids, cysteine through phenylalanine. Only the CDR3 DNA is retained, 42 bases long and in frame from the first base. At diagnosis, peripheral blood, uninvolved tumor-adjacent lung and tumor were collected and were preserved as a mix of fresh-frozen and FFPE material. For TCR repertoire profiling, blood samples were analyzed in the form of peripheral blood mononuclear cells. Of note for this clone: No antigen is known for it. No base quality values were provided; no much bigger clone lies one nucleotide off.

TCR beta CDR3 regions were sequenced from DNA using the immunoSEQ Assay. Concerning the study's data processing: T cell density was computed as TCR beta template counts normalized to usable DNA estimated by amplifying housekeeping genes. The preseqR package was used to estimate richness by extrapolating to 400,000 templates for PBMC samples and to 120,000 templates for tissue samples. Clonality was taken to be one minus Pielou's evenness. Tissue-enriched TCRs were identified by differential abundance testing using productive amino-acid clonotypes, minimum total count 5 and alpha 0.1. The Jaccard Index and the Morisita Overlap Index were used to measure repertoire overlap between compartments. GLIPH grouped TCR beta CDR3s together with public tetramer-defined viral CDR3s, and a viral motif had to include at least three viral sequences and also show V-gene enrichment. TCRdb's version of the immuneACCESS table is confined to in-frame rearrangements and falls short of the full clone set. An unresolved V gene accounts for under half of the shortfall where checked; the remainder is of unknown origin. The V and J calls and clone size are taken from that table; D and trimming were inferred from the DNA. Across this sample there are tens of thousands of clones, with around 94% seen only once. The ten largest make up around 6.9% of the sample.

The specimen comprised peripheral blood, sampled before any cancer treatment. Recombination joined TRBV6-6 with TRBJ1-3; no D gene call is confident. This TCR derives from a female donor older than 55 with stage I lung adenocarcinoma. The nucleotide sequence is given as TGTGCCAGCAGGTCGACTGCGAATGGAAACACCATATATTTT. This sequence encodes CASRSTANGNTIYF.